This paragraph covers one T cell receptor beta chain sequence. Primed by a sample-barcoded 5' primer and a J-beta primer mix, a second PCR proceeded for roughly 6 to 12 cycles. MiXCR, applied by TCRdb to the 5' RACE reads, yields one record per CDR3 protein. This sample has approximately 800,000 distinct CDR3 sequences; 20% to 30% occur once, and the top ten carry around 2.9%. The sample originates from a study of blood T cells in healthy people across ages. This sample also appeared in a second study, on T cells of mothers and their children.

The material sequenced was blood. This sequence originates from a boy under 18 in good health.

CDR3 sequence: CSARNRVGAQPQHF. The CDR3 coding sequence is TGCAGTGCTAGGAACAGGGTAGGGGCTCAGCCCCAGCATTTT. The rearrangement links TRBV20-1 to TRBJ1-5, with a possible D match to TRBD1 (6 bases). Germline V gene lookup returns CDR1 DFQATT and CDR2 SNEGSKA (reference sequence). The CDR3 is 14 residues long. Trimming shortened V by 3 bases and J by 6 bases, and 15 bases separated the two germline ends.